This is a list of T cell receptor beta chains from one sample in a study of T cell therapy after organ transplantation. Here immunoSEQ multiplex PCR was the method, and the copy in TCRdb shows in-frame clones only, minus some. The repertoire holds 51,000 or so clones, 94% seen once, with around 3.2% in the top ten. These receptors' antigens are unknown. The sample was CD8+ T cells from blood, taken before autologous CMV-specific T cell therapy. Receptors originate from a human patient who had received a solid organ transplant and had CMV disease. Both conserved end residues are part of each CDR3.

TRBV5-4	TRBJ1-1	CASSPGRHPEAFF
TRBV6-5	TRBJ1-4	CASSLQGAGLEKLFF
TRBV5-1	TRBJ2-7	CASSLGTGYEQYF
TRBV27	TRBJ2-2	CASSPTVSPGELFF
TRBV7-2	TRBJ1-4	CASSARQGVSNEKLFF
TRBV6-5	TRBJ1-5	CASSYDRADQPQHF
TRBV10-3	TRBJ2-2	CAISYGTSGIGDTGELFF
TRBV5-4	TRBJ1-3	CASSLDRDSTIYF
TRBV7-8	TRBJ1-5	CASSFWSLGNQPQHF
TRBV10-1	TRBJ2-3	CASSEDSSNTDTQYF
TRBV6-4	TRBJ1-5	CASSPQGADQPQHF
TRBV6-1	TRBJ1-4	CASSDWGTPATNEKLFF
TRBV21-1	TRBJ2-2	CASSNSGGRDTGELFF
TRBV7-2	TRBJ2-7	CASSLRSGSRGTYEQYF
TRBV7-7	TRBJ2-1	CASSLEVPGAYNEQFF
TRBV6-6	TRBJ1-1	CASRPGLRTEAFF
TRBV6-5	TRBJ2-7	CASSYSTGHNSYEQYF
TRBV7-8	TRBJ2-1	CASSLPMVNEQFF
TRBV13	TRBJ2-1	CASSLTGYADEQFF
TRBV14	TRBJ2-1	CASSQGQEEFDEQFF